The sequence of this TCR beta chain was determined in a study of CD8 T cells in ankylosing spondylitis. The V gene end was trimmed by 4 bases and the J gene end by 3 bases; junction bases not matched to a gene: 3. The germline gives CDR1 SGHKS, CDR2 YYEKEE (reference sequence). This CDR3 region has 15 residues. To note about this clonotype: Its specificity is not known.

Study conclusions and caveats: Ankylosing spondylitis blood appeared to be characterized by a TCR beta motif of roughly eight highly homologous variants. A subset of motif variants has previously been described in the synovial fluid and blood of reactive arthritis. Reportedly, matched ankylosing spondylitis synovial fluid was significantly enriched for disease-linked clones.

For TCR beta, libraries came from quantitative 5'-RACE with molecular barcodes. TCRdb itself ran the 5' RACE reads through MiXCR, one entry per CDR3 protein. The sample holds some 240,000 distinct CDR3 sequences, roughly 6.6% seen once. This TCR was recovered from a male donor with ankylosing spondylitis. The sample comprised blood, either unsorted or a sorted T cell fraction (not recorded which). The chain combines TRBV5-5 with TRBJ2-1; 11 nucleotides agree with TRBD2. Here the CDR3 DNA reads TGTGCCAGCAGCCGGGGACTAGCGGACTACAATGAGCAGTTCTTC. Amino acids: CASSRGLADYNEQFF. The whole variable domain, remainder taken from reference TRBV5-5 and TRBJ2-1, is DAGVTQSPTHLIKTRGQQVTLRCSPISGHKSVSWYQQVLGQGPQFIFQYYEKEERGRGNFPDRFSARQFPNYSSELNVNALLLGDSALYLCASSRGLADYNEQFFGPGTRLTVL.